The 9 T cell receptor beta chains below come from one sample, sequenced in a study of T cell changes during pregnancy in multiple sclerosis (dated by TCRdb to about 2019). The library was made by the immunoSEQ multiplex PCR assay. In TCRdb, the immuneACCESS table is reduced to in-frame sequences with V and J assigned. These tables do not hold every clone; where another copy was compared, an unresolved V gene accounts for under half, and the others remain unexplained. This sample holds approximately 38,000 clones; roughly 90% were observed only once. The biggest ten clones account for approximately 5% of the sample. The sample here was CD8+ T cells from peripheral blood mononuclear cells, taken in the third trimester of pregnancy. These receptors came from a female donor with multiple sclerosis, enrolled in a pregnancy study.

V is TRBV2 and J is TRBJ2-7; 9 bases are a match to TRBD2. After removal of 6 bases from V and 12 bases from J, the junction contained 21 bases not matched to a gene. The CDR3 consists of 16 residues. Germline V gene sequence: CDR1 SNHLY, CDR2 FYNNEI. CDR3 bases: TGTGCCAGCAGGAGACCCGCGGTTGAACTAGCGGGCCACTTGTACTTC. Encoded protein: CASRRPAVELAGHLYF.

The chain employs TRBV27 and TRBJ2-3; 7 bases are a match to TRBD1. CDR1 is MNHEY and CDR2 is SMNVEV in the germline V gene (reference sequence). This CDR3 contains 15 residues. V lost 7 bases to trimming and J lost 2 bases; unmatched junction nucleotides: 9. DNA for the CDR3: TGTGCCAGCAATCCGACAGGGATCCTCACAGATACGCAGTATTTT. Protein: CASNPTGILTDTQYF.

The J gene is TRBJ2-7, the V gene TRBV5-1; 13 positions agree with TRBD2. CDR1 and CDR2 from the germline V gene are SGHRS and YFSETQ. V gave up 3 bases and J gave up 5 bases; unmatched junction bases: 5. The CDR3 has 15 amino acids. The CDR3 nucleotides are TGCGCCAGCAGCTGGACTAGCGGGAGACGGAACGAGCAGTACTTC. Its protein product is CASSWTSGRRNEQYF. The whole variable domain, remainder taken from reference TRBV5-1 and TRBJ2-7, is KAGVTQTPRYLIKTRGQQVTLSCSPISGHRSVSWYQQTPGQGLQFLFEYFSETQRNKGNFPGRFSGRQFSNSRSEMNVSTLELGDSALYLCASSWTSGRRNEQYFGPGTRLTVT.

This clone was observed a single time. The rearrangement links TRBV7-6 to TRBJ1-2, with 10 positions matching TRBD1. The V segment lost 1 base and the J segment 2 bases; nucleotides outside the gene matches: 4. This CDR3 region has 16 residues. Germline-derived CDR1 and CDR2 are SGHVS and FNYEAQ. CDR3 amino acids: CASSLGQGQGNYGYTF. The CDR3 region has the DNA TGTGCCAGCAGCTTAGGGCAGGGACAGGGGAACTATGGCTACACCTTC. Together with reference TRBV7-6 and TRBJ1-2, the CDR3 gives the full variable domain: GAGVSQSPRYKVTKRGQDVALRCDPISGHVSLYWYRQALGQGPEFLTYFNYEAQQDKSGLPNDRFSAERPEGSISTLTIQRTEQRDSAMYRCASSLGQGQGNYGYTFGSGTRLTVV.

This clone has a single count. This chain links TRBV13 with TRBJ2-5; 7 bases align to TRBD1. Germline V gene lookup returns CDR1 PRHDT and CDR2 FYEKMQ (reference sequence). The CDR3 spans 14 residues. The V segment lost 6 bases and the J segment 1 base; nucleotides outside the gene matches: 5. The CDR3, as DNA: TGTGCCAGCAGTTACAGGGACAGCCAAGAGACCCAGTACTTC. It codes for CASSYRDSQETQYF.

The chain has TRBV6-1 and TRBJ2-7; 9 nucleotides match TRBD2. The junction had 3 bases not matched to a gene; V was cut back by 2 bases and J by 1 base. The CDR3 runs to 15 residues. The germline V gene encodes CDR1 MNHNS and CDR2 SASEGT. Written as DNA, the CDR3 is TGTGCCAGCAGTGAACAGCTAGCGGGATCCTACGAGCAGTACTTC. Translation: CASSEQLAGSYEQYF.

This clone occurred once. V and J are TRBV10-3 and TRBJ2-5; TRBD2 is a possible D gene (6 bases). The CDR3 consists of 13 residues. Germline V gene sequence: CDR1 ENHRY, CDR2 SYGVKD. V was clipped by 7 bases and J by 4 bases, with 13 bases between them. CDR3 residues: CAINRGIGETQYF. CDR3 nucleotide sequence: TGTGCCATCAATCGGGGGATAGGAGAGACCCAGTACTTC.

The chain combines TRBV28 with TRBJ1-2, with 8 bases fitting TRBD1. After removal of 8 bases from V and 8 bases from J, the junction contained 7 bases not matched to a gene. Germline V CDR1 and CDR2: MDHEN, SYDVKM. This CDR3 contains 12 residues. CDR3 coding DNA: TGTGCCAGCTCCGAGACAGGGGTCGGCTACACCTTC. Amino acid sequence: CASSETGVGYTF.

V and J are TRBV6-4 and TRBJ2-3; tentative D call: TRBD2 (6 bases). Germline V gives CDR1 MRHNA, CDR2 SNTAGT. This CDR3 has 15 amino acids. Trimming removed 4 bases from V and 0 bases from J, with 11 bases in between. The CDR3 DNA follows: TGTGCCAGCAGTGGGAGCGGAGGGAGCACAGATACGCAGTATTTT. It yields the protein CASSGSGGSTDTQYF.